This T cell receptor (beta chain) was identified during a study of shared clonotypes between healthy human individuals. Overall study findings and caveats: Sample collection involved blood only; tissue repertoires are likely different. Although depth was large, rarefaction showed that sequencing of the sorted subsets was incomplete.

Remarks on this clone: The antigen remains undetermined.

Naive CD8 cells lacked CD45RO, underwent positive selection for CCR7 and left out terminally differentiated effector memory CD45RA+ cells. Donors were healthy HIV-negative adults without recent acute infections or vaccinations. Sequencing used immunoSEQ multiplex PCR; TCRdb keeps in-frame clones, though not all of them. This sample carries approximately 1.9 million clones, roughly 95% of them seen once, and the ten largest clones take 1.5% to 2%. Source material: naive CD8+ T cells from PBMCs. The sequence derives from a man between 18 and 35 years old in good health. Some clones in this sample may be carry-over from other donors' samples.

The CDR3 DNA sequence: TGTGCCAGCAGCGGGACTAGCGGGAGTGACGAGCAGTACTTC. It yields the protein CASSGTSGSDEQYF. The gene calls are TRBV7-9 and TRBJ2-7; 14 bases fit TRBD2. CDR1 and CDR2 (germline): SEHNR, FQNEAQ (reference sequence). J was trimmed by 5 bases and V by 5 bases; bases with no gene match: 2. This CDR3 comprises 14 residues.